These T cell receptor beta chains were read from a single sample in a study of CD8 T cells in ankylosing spondylitis. TCRdb redid the calling of the 5' RACE reads with MiXCR, one entry per CDR3 protein. The table has some 240,000 distinct CDR3 sequences, more than 20% seen once. Sequencing was carried out using blood, either unsorted or a sorted T cell fraction (not recorded which). The receptor source for this set is a male donor with ankylosing spondylitis or in good health (not recorded which). Both conserved end residues are part of each CDR3. The D gene is left open where the match is weak. Only some rows state a clone size, as once, few, many or a class for expanded clones.

J gene,clone size,V gene,D gene,CDR3 DNA,CDR3 protein
TRBJ1-4,few,TRBV12-3/TRBV12-4,-,TGTGCCAGCAGCCTTGGAGGGGGGGATGAAAAACTGTTTTTT,CASSLGGGDEKLFF
TRBJ2-3,many,TRBV25-1,-,TGTGCCAGCAGTGAATATTGGGGCGGGGTCACAGATACGCAGTATTTT,CASSEYWGGVTDTQYF
TRBJ2-3,-,TRBV10-1,-,TGCGCCAGCAGTGAGCCACTTAGGGCTAGCACAGATACGCAGTATTTT,CASSEPLRASTDTQYF
TRBJ2-1,many,TRBV20-1,TRBD2,TGCAGTGCCGCGACTAGCGGGGGGGTGGTTGAGCAGTTCTTC,CSAATSGGVVEQFF
TRBJ2-3,few,TRBV27,TRBD2,TGTGCCAGCAGTTTGGGACTAGCATTGGCAGATACGCAGTATTTT,CASSLGLALADTQYF
TRBJ2-1,many,TRBV29-1,TRBD1,TGCAGCGGTATGCAAGGACAGGGGACCTACAATGAGCAGTTCTTC,CSGMQGQGTYNEQFF
TRBJ1-1,few,TRBV2,-,TGTGCCAGCAGTGAAACTTCACCCTCCCCAGCTTTCTTT,CASSETSPSPAFF
TRBJ1-5,many,TRBV10-3,-,TGTGCCATCAGTCCGCAGGGTGGCAATCAGCCCCAGCATTTT,CAISPQGGNQPQHF
TRBJ1-1,-,TRBV15,-,TGTGCCACCAGATCCTTAAGGGGCAACACTGAAGCTTTCTTT,CATRSLRGNTEAFF
TRBJ2-1,many,TRBV5-1,-,TGCGCCAGCAGCCACGACTTTAAATACAATGAGCAGTTCTTC,CASSHDFKYNEQFF
TRBJ2-6,many,TRBV25-1,TRBD1,TGTGCCAGCAGTGAATCTAACAGGGGGCAGGCCAACGTCCTGACTTTC,CASSESNRGQANVLTF
TRBJ1-1,few,TRBV20-1,-,TGCAGTGCTAGGAACGCAGGGTTTGTTGAAGCTTTCTTT,CSARNAGFVEAFF
TRBJ2-7,many,TRBV10-3,-,TGTGCCATCGGAGGGGGCTCCTACGAGCAGTACTTC,CAIGGGSYEQYF
TRBJ1-3,many,TRBV10-3,-,TGTGCCACCCTATCCCGGTTGGGAAACACCATATATTTT,CATLSRLGNTIYF
TRBJ1-1,once,TRBV20-1,-,TGCAGTGCTACCGGGGCGCGGGGACAAAAACTTTCAGAAGCTTTCTTT,CSATGARGQKLSEAFF
TRBJ2-3,-,TRBV3-1,-,TGTGCCAGCAGCCGTGTCGCAGATACGCAGTATTTT,CASSRVADTQYF
TRBJ2-1,-,TRBV19,-,TGTGCCAGTAGTATAACCCCTTCGGGGGCGCAGGAGCAGTTCTTC,CASSITPSGAQEQFF
TRBJ2-1,few,TRBV6-5,TRBD2,TGTGCCAGCAGTTACTCAGGTCCAGCGGGGGTGTACAATGAGCAGTTCTTC,CASSYSGPAGVYNEQFF
TRBJ1-3,many,TRBV12-3/TRBV12-4,-,TGTGCCAGCACTTACCCCAGGGTGATCCTCAACACCATATATTTT,CASTYPRVILNTIYF
TRBJ2-1,many,TRBV29-1,-,TGCAGCGGGGGAGGCAATGAGCAGTTCTTC,CSGGGNEQFF
TRBJ2-5,many,TRBV9,TRBD1,TGTGCCAGCAGCGTAGGGGACAGGTCCCAAGAGACCCAGTACTTC,CASSVGDRSQETQYF
TRBJ2-3,-,TRBV6-5,-,TGTGCCAGCAGCCCTAGGGTGGGGACGCAGTATTTT,CASSPRVGTQYF
TRBJ2-2,many,TRBV7-2,TRBD2,TGTGCCAGCAGCTTGTATCGACTAGCGGGTACCACCGGGGAGCTGTTTTTT,CASSLYRLAGTTGELFF
TRBJ1-6,many,TRBV20-1,-,TGCAGTGCTATCCACATGTGGAATTCACCCCTCCACTTT,CSAIHMWNSPLHF
TRBJ2-2,many,TRBV5-1,-,TGCGCCAGCAGCTTGGGCGGCAGGGAGACCGGGGAGCTGTTTTTT,CASSLGGRETGELFF
TRBJ2-7,-,TRBV10-3,-,TGTGCCATCAGTGACCGTGACACCAACTCCTACGAGCAGTACTTC,CAISDRDTNSYEQYF
TRBJ1-4,-,TRBV20-1,TRBD1,TGCAGTGCTAGAGATCTCCCAGGGGGTCACAATGAAAAACTGTTTTTT,CSARDLPGGHNEKLFF
TRBJ2-4,few,TRBV20-1,-,TGCAGTGCGCTCCTGAACATTCAGTACTTC,CSALLNIQYF
TRBJ2-3,few,TRBV25-1,TRBD2,TGTGCCAGCAGTGAAGGGGGGGGGTCAGGCACAGATACGCAGTATTTT,CASSEGGGSGTDTQYF
TRBJ2-7,-,TRBV24-1,TRBD1,TGTGCCACCAGTGATCGGGACAGGGGTTTGGACGAGCAGTACTTC,CATSDRDRGLDEQYF
TRBJ2-5,many,TRBV5-6,-,TGTGCCAGCAGCTTGGTTGCAGCCCAAGAGACCCAGTACTTC,CASSLVAAQETQYF
TRBJ2-3,-,TRBV29-1,TRBD1,TGCAGCGTTGAATTAGGGGACAGGGATCTGACAGATACGCAGTATTTT,CSVELGDRDLTDTQYF
TRBJ2-5,few,TRBV20-1,-,TGCAGTGCTAGAGGCCAAGGGTCTGGGGAGACCCAGTACTTC,CSARGQGSGETQYF
TRBJ2-3,many,TRBV16,-,TGTGCCAGCAGCCAAAAGGGGAGAACAGATACGCAGTATTTT,CASSQKGRTDTQYF
TRBJ2-1,-,TRBV5-1,TRBD2,TGCGCCAGCAGAAGCGGGGGGACGTACAATGAGCAGTTCTTC,CASRSGGTYNEQFF
TRBJ2-1,few,TRBV20-1,TRBD1,TGCAGTGCTGCGTGGAGACAGGGTTGGGGTGAGCAGTTCTTC,CSAAWRQGWGEQFF
TRBJ2-1,many,TRBV12-3/TRBV12-4,TRBD1,TGTGCCAGCATCCATTGGACAGGGTCCTACAATGAGCAGTTCTTC,CASIHWTGSYNEQFF
TRBJ2-7,many,TRBV4-1,-,TGCGCCAGCAGCCTTTCCCCGGGACGAAACTACGAGCAGTACTTC,CASSLSPGRNYEQYF
TRBJ1-4,-,TRBV6-5,TRBD1,TGTGCCAGCAGTTTTCGGACAGGGGCTCCGAAGCTGTTTTTT,CASSFRTGAPKLFF
TRBJ2-6,-,TRBV12-3/TRBV12-4,-,TGTGCCAGCAGTTTATGGTCTGGGGCCAACGTCCTGACTTTC,CASSLWSGANVLTF
TRBJ2-5,-,TRBV12-3/TRBV12-4,-,TGTGCCAGCACGAAGGGGTACCTGGAGACCCAGTACTTC,CASTKGYLETQYF
TRBJ2-3,many,TRBV9,TRBD2,TGTGCCAGCAGCGTAGAAGCTTGGGCGGGGGGACAAACAGATACGCAGTATTTT,CASSVEAWAGGQTDTQYF
TRBJ2-7,many,TRBV28,TRBD1,TGTGCCAGCGGGACAGGGTCCTACGAGCAGTACTTC,CASGTGSYEQYF
TRBJ1-2,many,TRBV12-3/TRBV12-4,-,TGTGCCAGCAGCCCCGGGGTCCGCTATGGCTACACCTTC,CASSPGVRYGYTF
TRBJ1-1,many,TRBV6-5,-,TGTGCCAGCAGTCAGTCAGGGTTAACGGCTTTCTTT,CASSQSGLTAFF
TRBJ2-5,-,TRBV20-1,TRBD2,TGCAGTGCTGCCCCCCCGGGGGGGGGGGAGACCCAGTACTTC,CSAAPPGGGETQYF
TRBJ2-4,few,TRBV19,-,TGTGCCAGTAGTACCGGAACTAGAGGCAAAAACATTCAGTACTTC,CASSTGTRGKNIQYF
TRBJ2-3,many,TRBV5-1,TRBD2,TGCGCCAGCATCGGACTAGCGGGGGGGCCAGATACGCAGTATTTT,CASIGLAGGPDTQYF
TRBJ1-1,-,TRBV18,-,TGTGCCAGCTCACCACCACCGGGGAACACTGAAGCTTTCTTT,CASSPPPGNTEAFF
TRBJ2-7,many,TRBV21-1,-,TGTGCCAGCAGCAAAGCAGGCCAGGGAACGTCCGAGCAGTACTTC,CASSKAGQGTSEQYF
TRBJ2-7,-,TRBV12-3/TRBV12-4,-,TGTGCCAGCAGTTTCGCCCGCCCCGCCCACTCCTACGAGCAGTACTTC,CASSFARPAHSYEQYF